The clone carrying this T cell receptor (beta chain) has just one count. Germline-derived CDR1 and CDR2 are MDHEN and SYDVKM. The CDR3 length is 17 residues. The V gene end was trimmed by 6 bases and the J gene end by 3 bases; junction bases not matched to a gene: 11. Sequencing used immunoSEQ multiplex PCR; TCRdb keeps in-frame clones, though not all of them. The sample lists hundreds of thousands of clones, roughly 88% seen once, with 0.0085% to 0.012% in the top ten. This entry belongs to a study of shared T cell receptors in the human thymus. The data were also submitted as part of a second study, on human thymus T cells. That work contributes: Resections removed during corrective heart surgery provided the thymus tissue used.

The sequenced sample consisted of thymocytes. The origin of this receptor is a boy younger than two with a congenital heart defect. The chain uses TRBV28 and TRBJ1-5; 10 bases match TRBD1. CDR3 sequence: CASSLDRGQAHNQPQHF. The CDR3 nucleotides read TGTGCCAGCAGCTTAGACAGGGGGCAGGCCCACAATCAGCCCCAGCATTTT. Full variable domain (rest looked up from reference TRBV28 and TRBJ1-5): DVKVTQSSRYLVKRTGEKVFLECVQDMDHENMFWYRQDPGLGLRLIYFSYDVKMKEKGDIPEGYSVSREKKERFSLILESASTNQTSMYLCASSLDRGQAHNQPQHFGDGTRLSIL.